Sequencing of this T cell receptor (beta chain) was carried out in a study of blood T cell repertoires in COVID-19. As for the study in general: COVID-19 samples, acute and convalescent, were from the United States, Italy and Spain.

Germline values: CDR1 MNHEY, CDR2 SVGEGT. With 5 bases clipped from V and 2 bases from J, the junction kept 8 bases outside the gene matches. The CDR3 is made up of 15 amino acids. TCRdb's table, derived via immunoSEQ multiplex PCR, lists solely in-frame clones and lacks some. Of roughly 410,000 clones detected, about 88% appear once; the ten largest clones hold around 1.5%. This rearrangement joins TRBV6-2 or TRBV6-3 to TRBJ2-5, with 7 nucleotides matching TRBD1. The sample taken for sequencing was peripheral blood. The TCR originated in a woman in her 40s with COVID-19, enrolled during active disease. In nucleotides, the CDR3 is TGTGCCAGCAGTGACCCGGGACAGATACAAGAGACCCAGTACTTC. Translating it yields CASSDPGQIQETQYF.